This T cell receptor beta chain appears in the sequencing data of a study of neurological immune-mediated disorders. The sample's time point: longitudinal time-point 1 (baseline). PBMCs numbering 2 million and stored at -80 C yielded the unsorted libraries. At least ten counts were recorded for this clonotype. The junction differs from germline at one of its ends, possibly a read error. The authors produced cDNA by 5'RACE using 10-nucleotide random UMIs. The yield of each sequencing run was over 160 million TCR-beta sequences from 15-18 subjects. A single record per CDR3 protein comes from TCRdb applying MiXCR to the 5' RACE reads. Found here are approximately 70,000 distinct CDR3 sequences, 10% of them singletons; the top ten hold 9.6%. The sequenced sample was PBMCs. This TCR derives from a man under 40 in good health.

As DNA, the CDR3 is TGCAGCGGTGAATCAGGGTGGGAGAACACTGAAGCTTTCTTT. It encodes CSGESGWENTEAFF. The gene calls are TRBV29-1 and TRBJ1-1, with D perhaps TRBD1 (5 bases). This CDR3 comprises 14 residues. Germline V lookup: CDR1 SQVTM, CDR2 ANQGSEA.